These 18 T cell receptor beta chains were sequenced from one sample in a study of T cells in Graves' hyperthyroidism and ophthalmopathy. Template material for amplifying TCR beta CDR3 regions consisted of RNA transcripts. The primer set for the first-round RT-PCR of the TCR CDR3 was HTBI. TCRdb analysed the multiplex PCR reads with MiXCR anew, one entry per CDR3 protein. Of almost 500,000 distinct CDR3 sequences listed, approximately 23% are singletons. Sequenced material: blood. These receptors were taken from a woman in her 70s with Graves' ophthalmopathy.

Only a few counts were recorded for this clonotype. This chain uses TRBV28 with TRBJ1-6; a weak D match, TRBD1 (5 bases). Germline values: CDR1 MDHEN, CDR2 SYDVKM. V shed 10 bases and J shed 2 bases, with 15 bases lying between them. The CDR3 has 15 amino acids. The CDR3 bases are TGTGCCATCACAACCGGGACGGCCTATAATTCACCCCTCCACTTT. This sequence encodes CAITTGTAYNSPLHF.

V is TRBV5-1 and J is TRBJ2-3; 7 nucleotides match TRBD2. The CDR3 sequence is 15 residues long. V was clipped by 0 bases and J by 2 bases; unmatched bases: 3. Per germline, CDR1 SGHRS and CDR2 YFSETQ. In DNA, the CDR3 is TGCGCCAGCAGCTTGGCAGCGGGGCCCACAGATACGCAGTATTTT. Protein product: CASSLAAGPTDTQYF. Complete variable domain (other parts from reference TRBV5-1 and TRBJ2-3): KAGVTQTPRYLIKTRGQQVTLSCSPISGHRSVSWYQQTPGQGLQFLFEYFSETQRNKGNFPGRFSGRQFSNSRSEMNVSTLELGDSALYLCASSLAAGPTDTQYFGPGTRLTVL.

This clonotype appeared a few times. The J gene is TRBJ1-1, the V gene TRBV3-1; tentatively, D is TRBD1 (5 bases). Trimming pared 1 base from V and 6 bases from J, leaving 18 bases between. Per germline, CDR1 LGHDT and CDR2 YNNKEL (reference sequence). This CDR3 comprises 16 residues. The CDR3 loop is CASSQGGHTLGAEAFF. The CDR3 region has the DNA TGTGCCAGCAGCCAAGGGGGCCATACGTTAGGAGCTGAAGCTTTCTTT.

This clonotype appeared many times. The J gene is TRBJ1-1, the V gene TRBV5-1; D might be TRBD1 (5 bases). The CDR3 is 16 amino acids. The germline CDR1 and CDR2 sequences are SGHRS and YFSETQ. The germline V and J ends were trimmed by 3 bases and 0 bases, with 15 bases remaining between them. CDR3 sequence: CASSSQLTDMNTEAFF. CDR3 bases: TGCGCCAGCAGCTCCCAACTGACAGACATGAACACTGAAGCTTTCTTT.

This clonotype was counted many times. V gene TRBV18 combines with J gene TRBJ1-1; D uncertain. Trimming stripped 8 bases from V and 0 bases from J, with 13 bases between. The germline CDR1 and CDR2 sequences are KGHSH and LQKENI. CDR3 length: 14 residues. CDR3 DNA sequence: TGTGCCAGCAGTCCTCAGACGGTGAACACTGAAGCTTTCTTT. This codes for CASSPQTVNTEAFF.

This clonotype was seen many times. This rearrangement joins TRBV2 to TRBJ2-2; D is possibly TRBD1 (6 bases). V lost 6 bases and J 4 bases, leaving 12 bases between the germline ends. This CDR3 is built from 14 residues. CDR1 is SNHLY and CDR2 is FYNNEI in the germline V gene. CDR3 bases: TGTGCCAGCAGACAGGGTAGTAGCACCGGGGAGCTGTTTTTT. Its protein is CASRQGSSTGELFF.

This clonotype was observed a handful of times. The chain combines TRBV19 with TRBJ1-2, with 8 bases fitting TRBD1. The V gene's germline CDR1 is LNHDA and CDR2 SQIVND (reference sequence). The CDR3 has 13 amino acids. V gave up 5 bases and J gave up 8 bases; unmatched junction bases: 7. CDR3 DNA sequence: TGTGCCAGTAGTGGCTCCGGGACAGGAGGCTACACCTTC. Translating gives CASSGSGTGGYTF.

This clonotype was observed a handful of times. The genes are TRBV12-3 or TRBV12-4 and TRBJ2-2; D unclear. V was trimmed by 0 bases and J by 7 bases, leaving 3 bases between them. There are 12 residues in the CDR3. This chain's CDR3 is CASSLAIGELFF. The CDR3 bases are TGTGCCAGCAGTTTAGCCATCGGGGAGCTGTTTTTT.

The rearrangement links TRBV5-8 to TRBJ2-7; D uncertain. The V gene's germline CDR1 is SGHTS and CDR2 YDEGEE. This CDR3 comprises 13 residues. Trimming removed 5 bases at V and 0 bases at J, with 9 bases between. The CDR3 region is CASRPRSSYEQYF. The CDR3 region has the DNA TGTGCCAGCAGACCGAGAAGCTCCTACGAGCAGTACTTC. Full variable domain (rest looked up from reference TRBV5-8 and TRBJ2-7): EAGVTQSPTHLIKTRGQQATLRCSPISGHTSVYWYQQALGLGLQFLLWYDEGEERNRGNFPPRFSGRQFPNYSSELNVNALELEDSALYLCASRPRSSYEQYFGPGTRLTVT.

This clonotype was found a few times. The rearrangement links TRBV9 to TRBJ1-1; D uncertain. The CDR3 has 14 residues. In germline, CDR1 is SGDLS, CDR2 YYNGEE. V was clipped by 3 bases and J by 11 bases, with 20 bases between them. CDR3 nucleotide sequence: TGTGCCAGCAGCGCACACGCAGCCAACATGTGGGCTTTCTTT. Translating it yields CASSAHAANMWAFF. Filled out from reference TRBV9 and TRBJ1-1, the complete variable domain reads DSGVTQTPKHLITATGQRVTLRCSPRSGDLSVYWYQQSLDQGLQFLIQYYNGEERAKGNILERFSAQQFPDLHSELNLSSLELGDSALYFCASSAHAANMWAFFGQGTRLTVV.

This chain joins TRBV30 and TRBJ1-1; TRBD1 is a possible D gene (5 bases). CDR3 length: 13 amino acids. CDR1 is GTSNPN, CDR2 SVGIG, per germline (reference sequence). The CDR3 DNA is TGTGGCGGGAAGGGGACTTCGTGGACTGAAGCTTTCTTT. It encodes CGGKGTSWTEAFF.

The chain's CDR3 is CASRRTETLPEQYF. CDR3 in DNA: TGTGCCAGCAGGCGGACCGAGACCCTCCCCGAGCAGTACTTC. The gene calls are TRBV6-1 and TRBJ2-7, with D uncertain. Trimming left V 6 bases short and J 6 bases short, with 18 bases between. The CDR3 contains 14 residues. The V gene's germline CDR1 is MNHNS and CDR2 SASEGT.

The gene calls are TRBV5-1 and TRBJ1-1, with D maybe TRBD1 (5 bases). CDR3 length: 15 amino acids. Germline V gene sequence: CDR1 SGHRS, CDR2 YFSETQ. V lost 0 bases and J 1 base, leaving 10 bases between the germline ends. In nucleotides, the CDR3 is TGCGCCAGCAGCTTGGACAGGCCAGGGAACACTGAAGCTTTCTTT. Residues: CASSLDRPGNTEAFF.

The V and J genes are TRBV19 and TRBJ2-7, with 11 positions matching TRBD1. Germline loops: CDR1 LNHDA, CDR2 SQIVND (reference sequence). The CDR3 contains 15 residues. With V trimmed by 5 bases and J by 5 bases, 8 bases remained unmatched. This CDR3 reads CASSVRDRGFDEQYF. In DNA, the CDR3 is TGTGCCAGTAGTGTCCGGGACAGGGGGTTCGACGAGCAGTACTTC.

This clonotype was seen ten or more times. J is TRBJ2-2 and V is TRBV20-1; a possible D gene is TRBD1 (5 bases). This CDR3 contains 14 residues. CDR1 is DFQATT, CDR2 SNEGSKA, per germline (reference sequence). V gave up 0 bases and J gave up 6 bases, with 11 bases separating them. Written as DNA, the CDR3 is TGCAGTGCTAGAGAGGGGCGTTTCCCCGGGGAGCTGTTTTTT. Its protein product is CSAREGRFPGELFF.

This chain links TRBV19 with TRBJ2-5; the D is unclear. Germline V lookup: CDR1 LNHDA, CDR2 SQIVND (reference sequence). Trimming cost V 2 bases and J 1 base, with 11 bases left between them. This CDR3 is built from 15 residues. The CDR3 nucleotides read TGTGCCAGTAGTATATCCCCGGGTATCCAAGAGACCCAGTACTTC. Translating gives CASSISPGIQETQYF.

A word on this clonotype: One end of the junction does not line up with germline, which may come from a read error. The rearrangement uses TRBV20-1 and TRBJ2-5; 9 bases map to TRBD2. The CDR3 is 14 residues long. The germline V gene encodes CDR1 DFQATT and CDR2 SNEGSKA (reference sequence). As DNA, the CDR3 is TGCAGTGCTAGAGATCCCGCGGGAGGGGAGACCCAGTGCTTC. Translating it yields CSARDPAGGETQCF.

This clonotype was seen many times. Relative to the germline gene, one junction end is altered; a read error may explain this. J is TRBJ2-1 and V is TRBV6-5; D uncertain. In germline, CDR1 is MNHEY, CDR2 SVGAGI. The CDR3 has 11 residues. CDR3 residues: CASSYSNEQFF. The CDR3 DNA reads TGTGCCAGCAGCTACTCCAATGAGCAGTTCTTC.